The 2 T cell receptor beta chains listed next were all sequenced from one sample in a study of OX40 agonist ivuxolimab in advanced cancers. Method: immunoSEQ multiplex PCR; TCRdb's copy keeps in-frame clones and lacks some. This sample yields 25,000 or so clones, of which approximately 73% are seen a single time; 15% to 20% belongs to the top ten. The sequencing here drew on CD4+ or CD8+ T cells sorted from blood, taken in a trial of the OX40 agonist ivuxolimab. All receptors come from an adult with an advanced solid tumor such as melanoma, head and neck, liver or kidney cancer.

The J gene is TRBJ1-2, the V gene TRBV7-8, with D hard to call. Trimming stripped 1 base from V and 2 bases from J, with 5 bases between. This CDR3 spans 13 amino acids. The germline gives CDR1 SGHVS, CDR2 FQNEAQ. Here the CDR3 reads CASSLERNYGYTF. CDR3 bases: TGTGCCAGCAGCTTAGAGAGGAACTATGGCTACACCTTC.

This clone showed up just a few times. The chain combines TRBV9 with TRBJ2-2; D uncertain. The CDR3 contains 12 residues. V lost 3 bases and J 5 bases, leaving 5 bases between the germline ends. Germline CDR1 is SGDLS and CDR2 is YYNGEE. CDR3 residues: CASSEFTGELFF. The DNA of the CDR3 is TGTGCCAGCAGCGAGTTTACCGGGGAGCTGTTTTTT.